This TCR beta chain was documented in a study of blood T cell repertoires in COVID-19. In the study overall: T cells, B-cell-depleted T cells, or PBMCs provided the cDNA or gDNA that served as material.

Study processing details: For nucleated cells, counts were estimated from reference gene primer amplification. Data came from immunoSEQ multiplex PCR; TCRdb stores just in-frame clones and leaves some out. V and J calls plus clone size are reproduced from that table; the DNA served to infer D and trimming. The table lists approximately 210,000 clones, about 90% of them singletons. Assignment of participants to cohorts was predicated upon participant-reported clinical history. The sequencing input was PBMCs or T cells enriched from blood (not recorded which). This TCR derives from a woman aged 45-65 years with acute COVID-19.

CDR3 coding DNA: TGTGCCAGTAGTATTAGTACCCTAATTAGCTCTGGGGCCAACGTCCTGACTTTC. Translation gives CASSISTLISSGANVLTF. J is TRBJ2-6 and V is TRBV19; D ambiguous. Between the trimmed V and J ends, which lost 3 bases and 0 bases, there was a span of 15 bases. Germline V gives CDR1 LNHDA, CDR2 SQIVND (reference sequence). The CDR3 runs to 18 residues.